A single sample gave rise to the 23 T cell receptor beta chains below, sequenced in a study of CXCR3-negative and CXCR3-positive naive CD8 T cells. Study-level results: CXCR3-positive naive cells had TRB CDR3s that were more hydrophobic than CXCR3-negative naive cells had.

These receptors' targets are unknown. UMI labels and 5' RACE were used to prepare the TRB cDNA libraries. Using the 5' RACE reads, TCRdb records one entry per CDR3 protein without DNA. This sample's table reports over 70,000 distinct CDR3 sequences. The sequencing input was naive CXCR3+ CD8+ T cells from blood. As to subset: CD45RO-CCR7+CD27+CD95- naive CD8+ T cells expressing CXCR3 (TNR3+). These receptors originate from a human donor in good health. Some clones in this sample may be carry-over from other donors' samples.

V is TRBV2 and J is TRBJ1-1. Germline CDR1 is SNHLY and CDR2 is FYNNEI. The CDR3 is 12 amino acids. Here the CDR3 reads CASSDRFTEAFF.

The V gene is TRBV7-9, the J gene TRBJ2-5; TCRdb outputs TRBD1, but without DNA this stays unchecked. The CDR3 totals 15 residues. Germline V gene sequence: CDR1 SEHNR, CDR2 FQNEAQ (reference sequence). CDR3 sequence: CASSLLGQYQETQYF.

The CDR3 protein is CASSLQVSGLATNEKLFF. The V gene is TRBV7-6, the J gene TRBJ1-4. The CDR3 has 18 amino acids. CDR1 and CDR2 (germline): SGHVS, FNYEAQ.

The chain has TRBV28 and TRBJ2-5; the TRBD1 assignment by TCRdb is unverifiable without DNA. Germline CDR1 reads MDHEN; CDR2 reads SYDVKM. The length of the CDR3 is 17 residues. The CDR3 protein is CASSFVPPGNPQETQYF.

The rearrangement joins TRBV30 to TRBJ1-5. The CDR3 consists of 13 residues. CDR1 and CDR2 from the germline V gene are GTSNPN and SVGIG (reference sequence). CDR3 sequence reads: CAWSGQGNQPQHF.

This chain connects TRBV28 to TRBJ2-7. The CDR3 is 12 residues long. Per germline, CDR1 MDHEN and CDR2 SYDVKM. The CDR3 region is CASSLGSYKQYF.

V usage is TRBV7-9 and J usage is TRBJ2-5; the TRBD1 assignment by TCRdb is unverifiable without DNA. The CDR3 totals 15 residues. From germline, CDR1 is SEHNR and CDR2 FQNEAQ (reference sequence). CDR3 in amino acids: CASSLWQGEKETQYF.

The chain has TRBV4-2 and TRBJ2-1; the D call of TRBD1 rests on TCRdb alone, since no DNA is present to check it. The CDR3 has 18 amino acids. CDR1 is LGHNA and CDR2 is YNFKEQ in the germline V gene. Here the CDR3 reads CASSQELEGASSYNEQFF.

The rearrangement links TRBV6-5 to TRBJ2-2. The CDR3 runs to 15 residues. Germline loops: CDR1 MNHEY, CDR2 SVGAGI. The chain's CDR3 is CASSYGVVSTGELFF.

The CDR3: CASSQGPYEQYF. The genes are TRBV2 and TRBJ2-7. The CDR3 has 12 residues. CDR1 and CDR2 from the germline V gene are SNHLY and FYNNEI.

The CDR3 region is CASSLRGQGTGELFF. The V gene is TRBV7-3, the J gene TRBJ2-2; TCRdb lists TRBD1, though no DNA is available to test this call. The germline gives CDR1 SGHTA, CDR2 FQGTGA. The CDR3 is 15 residues long.

The chain recombines TRBV5-6 with TRBJ2-3; TCRdb picks TRBD2, but there is no DNA to check that call. Germline CDR1 reads SGHDT; CDR2 reads YYEEEE. The CDR3 has 18 residues. CDR3 sequence reads: CASSPAFSGTEREDTQYF.

The chain recombines TRBV7-9 with TRBJ1-1; the D call from TCRdb, TRBD1, cannot be confirmed without DNA. From germline, CDR1 is SEHNR and CDR2 FQNEAQ (reference sequence). This CDR3 is built from 13 residues. The CDR3 reads CASSHRQGASTFF.

The V and J genes are TRBV12-3 or TRBV12-4 and TRBJ2-1; the TRBD2 assignment by TCRdb is unverifiable without DNA. The CDR3 totals 13 residues. This CDR3 reads CASSFGTLNEQFF.

The rearrangement uses TRBV21-1 and TRBJ2-2; TCRdb reports TRBD1, a call that lacks DNA to check it against. TRBV21-1 is a listed pseudogene. This CDR3 spans 14 amino acids. This CDR3 reads CATVQEKNTGELFF.

The V gene is TRBV15, the J gene TRBJ2-7; TCRdb picks TRBD2, but there is no DNA to check that call. This CDR3 region has 15 residues. The V gene's germline CDR1 is LNHNV and CDR2 YYDKDF (reference sequence). CDR3 residues: CATSRILAGDYEQYF.

V is TRBV27 and J is TRBJ2-7; TCRdb lists TRBD2, though no DNA is available to test this call. There are 14 residues in the CDR3. CDR1 is MNHEY and CDR2 is SMNVEV in the germline V gene (reference sequence). CDR3 sequence reads: CASSGTSGSYEQYF.

The chain is built from TRBV5-1 and TRBJ2-3; TCRdb reports TRBD2, a call that lacks DNA to check it against. CDR1 and CDR2 from the germline V gene are SGHRS and YFSETQ. The CDR3 contains 14 residues. Here the CDR3 reads CASSPWETADTQYF.

This chain links TRBV2 with TRBJ2-7; no DNA is available, so the TRBD1 call from TCRdb remains unchecked. Germline V CDR1 and CDR2: SNHLY, FYNNEI. The CDR3 totals 12 residues. CDR3 sequence: CASRAGGYEQYF.

The genes are TRBV20-1 and TRBJ1-1. Looked up from germline, CDR1 is DFQATT and CDR2 is SNEGSKA (reference sequence). CDR3 length equals 12 residues. CDR3 region: CSARDRYTEAFF.

The gene calls are TRBV27 and TRBJ2-3; TCRdb designates TRBD1, a call that cannot be tested without DNA. This CDR3 has 14 residues. Germline values: CDR1 MNHEY, CDR2 SMNVEV (reference sequence). CDR3: CASSPGAGTDTQYF.

This chain links TRBV10-2 with TRBJ1-1; TCRdb reports TRBD1, a call that lacks DNA to check it against. The CDR3 consists of 14 residues. CDR1 and CDR2 from the germline V gene are WSHSY and SAAADI. CDR3 protein: CASSEGDRDTEAFF.

This rearrangement joins TRBV28 to TRBJ2-1; as DNA is missing, the TRBD2 call by TCRdb cannot be tested. CDR3 length: 16 amino acids. The V gene's germline CDR1 is MDHEN and CDR2 SYDVKM. The CDR3 loop is CASSLAGLAGYNEQFF.